The rows below give T cell receptor beta chains drawn from one sample of a study of siplizumab effects on memory and regulatory T cells. The data were produced by immunoSEQ multiplex PCR, yet TCRdb's version contains in-frame clones alone and is incomplete. The repertoire holds around 87,000 clones, with about 90% as singletons. The sequenced sample was CD4+ T cells sorted from blood. Receptors were obtained from a human donor in good health. Each CDR3 is given with its conserved first and last residue. A D gene is named only where the DNA matches it firmly. Rows give clone size only sometimes, using once, few, many, or a class for an expanded clone.

V	size	J	D	DNA	CDR3
TRBV6-1	.	TRBJ1-1	.	TGTGCCAGCAGTGAACGGCAAAACACTGAAGCTTTCTTT	CASSERQNTEAFF
TRBV7-2	.	TRBJ2-7	TRBD2	TGTGCCAGCAGCTTAAAGTCGAGCGGGGGGGCCCACGAGCAGTACTTC	CASSLKSSGGAHEQYF
TRBV15	once	TRBJ1-3	.	TGTGCCACCAGCCCTAGGACAGCCTCTGGAAACACCATATATTTT	CATSPRTASGNTIYF
TRBV6-5	few	TRBJ1-2	.	TGTGCCAGCAGGGCCCTATTGCCTCTTTCGGGCTACACCTTC	CASRALLPLSGYTF
TRBV5-1	.	TRBJ2-3	TRBD1	TGCGCCAGCAGCGAAACAGGGGGCGCTAATACAGATACGCAGTATTTT	CASSETGGANTDTQYF
TRBV13	few	TRBJ2-3	TRBD2	TGTGCCGCCGGACTAGCGGGCGCAGATACGCAGTATTTT	CAAGLAGADTQYF
TRBV9	.	TRBJ2-3	TRBD2	TGTGCCAGCAGCGGGTTGGGGACTAGTAGCACAGATACGCAGTATTTT	CASSGLGTSSTDTQYF
TRBV4-1	.	TRBJ2-1	.	TGCGCCAGCAGCCAAGAGGTGATCCAGGACAGTTATTACAATGAGCAGTTCTTC	CASSQEVIQDSYYNEQFF
TRBV30	.	TRBJ2-7	.	TGTGCCTGGAGTGGAGGGGGAAAGGACGAGCAGTACTTC	CAWSGGGKDEQYF
TRBV29-1	.	TRBJ1-1	TRBD1	TGCAGCGTTGAGAGGGGGCGCCCTGAAGCTTTCTTT	CSVERGRPEAFF
TRBV7-3	.	TRBJ2-1	.	TGTGCCAGCAGCTTAACTGGGTCGGTCTACAATGAGCAGTTCTTC	CASSLTGSVYNEQFF
TRBV7-2	.	TRBJ2-3	TRBD2	TGTGCCAGCAGCATTATAGCGGGGAGCACAGATACGCAGTATTTT	CASSIIAGSTDTQYF
TRBV9	.	TRBJ2-3	.	TGTGCCAGCAGCGCTGGAGGCGGGGCTGCCCTAGATACGCAGTATTTT	CASSAGGGAALDTQYF
TRBV30	.	TRBJ2-3	TRBD2	TGTGCCTGGAGCCCCGAACTAGCGGGACTCACAGATACGCAGTATTTT	CAWSPELAGLTDTQYF
TRBV19	.	TRBJ1-4	.	TGTGCCAGTAGTGGGGCTTTCGGGAAACTGTTTTTT	CASSGAFGKLFF
TRBV7-9	.	TRBJ1-5	.	TGTGCCAGCAGCTTAACTGGGAATAGTCAGCCCCAGCATTTT	CASSLTGNSQPQHF
TRBV7-8	.	TRBJ1-1	.	TGTGCCAGCAGCTTAATTGGGGGGGCGAACACTGAAGCTTTCTTT	CASSLIGGANTEAFF
TRBV6-1	.	TRBJ2-4	.	TGTGCCAGCAATCCGGGTCTCGATAGTCCACGGTACTTC	CASNPGLDSPRYF
TRBV5-1	.	TRBJ2-7	TRBD1	TGCGCCAGCGGACAGGACGTAGCCTACGAGCAGTACTTC	CASGQDVAYEQYF
TRBV7-8	.	TRBJ2-1	TRBD1	TGTGCCAGCAGCTTAACAGCCGGGACAGGCGCCACGGCGCAGTTCTTC	CASSLTAGTGATAQFF
TRBV15	.	TRBJ2-1	TRBD2	TGTGCCACCAGCAAAGAGGGACTAGCGGACAATGAGCAGTTCTTC	CATSKEGLADNEQFF
TRBV5-1	.	TRBJ2-3	.	TGCGCCAGCAGCTTAAGGGTTGAGGCAGATACGCAGTATTTT	CASSLRVEADTQYF
TRBV10-3	.	TRBJ2-4	.	TGTGCCATCAGTGATTTTCTTTTGGCCAAAAACATTCAGTACTTC	CAISDFLLAKNIQYF
TRBV4-1	.	TRBJ2-1	.	TGCGCCAGCAGCCAAATTCCGCGGCCGGTTTTCGAATACAATGAGCAGTTCTTC	CASSQIPRPVFEYNEQFF
TRBV9	.	TRBJ2-1	TRBD1	TGTGCCAGCAGCGTCCAAACAGGGGGCGCGTTCAATGAGCAGTTCTTC	CASSVQTGGAFNEQFF
TRBV19	once	TRBJ2-6	.	TGTGCCAGTAGTATAATTCCCCCGGGACAATCAAACTCTGGGGCCAACGTCCTGACTTTC	CASSIIPPGQSNSGANVLTF
TRBV13	.	TRBJ2-7	.	TGTGCCAGCAGCTTAGAAGGGACCTACGAGCAGTACTTC	CASSLEGTYEQYF
TRBV2	.	TRBJ1-4	TRBD1	TGTGCCAGCAGAGAGCAGGGGGTCCCTAATGAAAAACTGTTTTTT	CASREQGVPNEKLFF
TRBV12-5	.	TRBJ2-3	TRBD1	TGTGCTAGTGGTTTGCCACGGACAGGGGGCGTTTTTAGCACAGATACGCAGTATTTT	CASGLPRTGGVFSTDTQYF
TRBV10-3	.	TRBJ2-7	TRBD1	TGTGCCATCAGTGAGTCCAGGGGGAACGAGCAGTACTTC	CAISESRGNEQYF
TRBV7-9	.	TRBJ2-5	.	TGTGCCAGCAGCTTATCTGGGCCAGAGACCCAGTACTTC	CASSLSGPETQYF
TRBV30	.	TRBJ2-5	TRBD2	TGTGCCTGGAAGGCTAGCGGGAGGGCCCTCCGAGAGACCCAGTACTTC	CAWKASGRALRETQYF
TRBV11-2	.	TRBJ2-1	.	TGTGCCAGCAGCTTAGATTTGACCTACAATGAGCAGTTCTTC	CASSLDLTYNEQFF
TRBV7-8	.	TRBJ2-2	.	TGTGCCAGCAGCTTACGGGCCCCCGGGGGCGGGGGCACCGGGGAGCTGTTTTTT	CASSLRAPGGGGTGELFF
TRBV7-8	.	TRBJ1-1	.	TGTGCCAGCAGCCACAGCCTCACTGAAGCTTTCTTT	CASSHSLTEAFF
TRBV18	.	TRBJ2-7	.	TGTGCCAGCTCACCACCGTTGTCCGCTGCGCAGTCCTACTACGAGCAGTACTTC	CASSPPLSAAQSYYEQYF
TRBV5-1	.	TRBJ1-1	.	TGCGCCAGCAGCTTGTACGGTGGGGGGAATGGGAGTCCTGAAGCTTTCTTT	CASSLYGGGNGSPEAFF
TRBV28	.	TRBJ2-5	.	TGTGCCAGCAGTTTCGAAGAGACCCAGTACTTC	CASSFEETQYF
TRBV5-1	.	TRBJ2-7	.	TGCGCCAGCAGCTTGGAACGGACGGGAACCTACGAGCAGTACTTC	CASSLERTGTYEQYF
TRBV5-1	.	TRBJ2-7	.	TGCGCCAGCAGCTTACCTACAGCCTACGAGCAGTACTTC	CASSLPTAYEQYF
TRBV7-3	.	TRBJ2-2	TRBD2	TGTGCCAGCAGCCCTGCTTTCGGTAGCGGGACCGGTTTAGGATTCTCCGGGGAGCTGTTTTTT	CASSPAFGSGTGLGFSGELFF
TRBV7-8	.	TRBJ2-2	TRBD1	TGTGCCAGCAGCCAACCGACAGGGGCGGCCGGGGAGCTGTTTTTT	CASSQPTGAAGELFF